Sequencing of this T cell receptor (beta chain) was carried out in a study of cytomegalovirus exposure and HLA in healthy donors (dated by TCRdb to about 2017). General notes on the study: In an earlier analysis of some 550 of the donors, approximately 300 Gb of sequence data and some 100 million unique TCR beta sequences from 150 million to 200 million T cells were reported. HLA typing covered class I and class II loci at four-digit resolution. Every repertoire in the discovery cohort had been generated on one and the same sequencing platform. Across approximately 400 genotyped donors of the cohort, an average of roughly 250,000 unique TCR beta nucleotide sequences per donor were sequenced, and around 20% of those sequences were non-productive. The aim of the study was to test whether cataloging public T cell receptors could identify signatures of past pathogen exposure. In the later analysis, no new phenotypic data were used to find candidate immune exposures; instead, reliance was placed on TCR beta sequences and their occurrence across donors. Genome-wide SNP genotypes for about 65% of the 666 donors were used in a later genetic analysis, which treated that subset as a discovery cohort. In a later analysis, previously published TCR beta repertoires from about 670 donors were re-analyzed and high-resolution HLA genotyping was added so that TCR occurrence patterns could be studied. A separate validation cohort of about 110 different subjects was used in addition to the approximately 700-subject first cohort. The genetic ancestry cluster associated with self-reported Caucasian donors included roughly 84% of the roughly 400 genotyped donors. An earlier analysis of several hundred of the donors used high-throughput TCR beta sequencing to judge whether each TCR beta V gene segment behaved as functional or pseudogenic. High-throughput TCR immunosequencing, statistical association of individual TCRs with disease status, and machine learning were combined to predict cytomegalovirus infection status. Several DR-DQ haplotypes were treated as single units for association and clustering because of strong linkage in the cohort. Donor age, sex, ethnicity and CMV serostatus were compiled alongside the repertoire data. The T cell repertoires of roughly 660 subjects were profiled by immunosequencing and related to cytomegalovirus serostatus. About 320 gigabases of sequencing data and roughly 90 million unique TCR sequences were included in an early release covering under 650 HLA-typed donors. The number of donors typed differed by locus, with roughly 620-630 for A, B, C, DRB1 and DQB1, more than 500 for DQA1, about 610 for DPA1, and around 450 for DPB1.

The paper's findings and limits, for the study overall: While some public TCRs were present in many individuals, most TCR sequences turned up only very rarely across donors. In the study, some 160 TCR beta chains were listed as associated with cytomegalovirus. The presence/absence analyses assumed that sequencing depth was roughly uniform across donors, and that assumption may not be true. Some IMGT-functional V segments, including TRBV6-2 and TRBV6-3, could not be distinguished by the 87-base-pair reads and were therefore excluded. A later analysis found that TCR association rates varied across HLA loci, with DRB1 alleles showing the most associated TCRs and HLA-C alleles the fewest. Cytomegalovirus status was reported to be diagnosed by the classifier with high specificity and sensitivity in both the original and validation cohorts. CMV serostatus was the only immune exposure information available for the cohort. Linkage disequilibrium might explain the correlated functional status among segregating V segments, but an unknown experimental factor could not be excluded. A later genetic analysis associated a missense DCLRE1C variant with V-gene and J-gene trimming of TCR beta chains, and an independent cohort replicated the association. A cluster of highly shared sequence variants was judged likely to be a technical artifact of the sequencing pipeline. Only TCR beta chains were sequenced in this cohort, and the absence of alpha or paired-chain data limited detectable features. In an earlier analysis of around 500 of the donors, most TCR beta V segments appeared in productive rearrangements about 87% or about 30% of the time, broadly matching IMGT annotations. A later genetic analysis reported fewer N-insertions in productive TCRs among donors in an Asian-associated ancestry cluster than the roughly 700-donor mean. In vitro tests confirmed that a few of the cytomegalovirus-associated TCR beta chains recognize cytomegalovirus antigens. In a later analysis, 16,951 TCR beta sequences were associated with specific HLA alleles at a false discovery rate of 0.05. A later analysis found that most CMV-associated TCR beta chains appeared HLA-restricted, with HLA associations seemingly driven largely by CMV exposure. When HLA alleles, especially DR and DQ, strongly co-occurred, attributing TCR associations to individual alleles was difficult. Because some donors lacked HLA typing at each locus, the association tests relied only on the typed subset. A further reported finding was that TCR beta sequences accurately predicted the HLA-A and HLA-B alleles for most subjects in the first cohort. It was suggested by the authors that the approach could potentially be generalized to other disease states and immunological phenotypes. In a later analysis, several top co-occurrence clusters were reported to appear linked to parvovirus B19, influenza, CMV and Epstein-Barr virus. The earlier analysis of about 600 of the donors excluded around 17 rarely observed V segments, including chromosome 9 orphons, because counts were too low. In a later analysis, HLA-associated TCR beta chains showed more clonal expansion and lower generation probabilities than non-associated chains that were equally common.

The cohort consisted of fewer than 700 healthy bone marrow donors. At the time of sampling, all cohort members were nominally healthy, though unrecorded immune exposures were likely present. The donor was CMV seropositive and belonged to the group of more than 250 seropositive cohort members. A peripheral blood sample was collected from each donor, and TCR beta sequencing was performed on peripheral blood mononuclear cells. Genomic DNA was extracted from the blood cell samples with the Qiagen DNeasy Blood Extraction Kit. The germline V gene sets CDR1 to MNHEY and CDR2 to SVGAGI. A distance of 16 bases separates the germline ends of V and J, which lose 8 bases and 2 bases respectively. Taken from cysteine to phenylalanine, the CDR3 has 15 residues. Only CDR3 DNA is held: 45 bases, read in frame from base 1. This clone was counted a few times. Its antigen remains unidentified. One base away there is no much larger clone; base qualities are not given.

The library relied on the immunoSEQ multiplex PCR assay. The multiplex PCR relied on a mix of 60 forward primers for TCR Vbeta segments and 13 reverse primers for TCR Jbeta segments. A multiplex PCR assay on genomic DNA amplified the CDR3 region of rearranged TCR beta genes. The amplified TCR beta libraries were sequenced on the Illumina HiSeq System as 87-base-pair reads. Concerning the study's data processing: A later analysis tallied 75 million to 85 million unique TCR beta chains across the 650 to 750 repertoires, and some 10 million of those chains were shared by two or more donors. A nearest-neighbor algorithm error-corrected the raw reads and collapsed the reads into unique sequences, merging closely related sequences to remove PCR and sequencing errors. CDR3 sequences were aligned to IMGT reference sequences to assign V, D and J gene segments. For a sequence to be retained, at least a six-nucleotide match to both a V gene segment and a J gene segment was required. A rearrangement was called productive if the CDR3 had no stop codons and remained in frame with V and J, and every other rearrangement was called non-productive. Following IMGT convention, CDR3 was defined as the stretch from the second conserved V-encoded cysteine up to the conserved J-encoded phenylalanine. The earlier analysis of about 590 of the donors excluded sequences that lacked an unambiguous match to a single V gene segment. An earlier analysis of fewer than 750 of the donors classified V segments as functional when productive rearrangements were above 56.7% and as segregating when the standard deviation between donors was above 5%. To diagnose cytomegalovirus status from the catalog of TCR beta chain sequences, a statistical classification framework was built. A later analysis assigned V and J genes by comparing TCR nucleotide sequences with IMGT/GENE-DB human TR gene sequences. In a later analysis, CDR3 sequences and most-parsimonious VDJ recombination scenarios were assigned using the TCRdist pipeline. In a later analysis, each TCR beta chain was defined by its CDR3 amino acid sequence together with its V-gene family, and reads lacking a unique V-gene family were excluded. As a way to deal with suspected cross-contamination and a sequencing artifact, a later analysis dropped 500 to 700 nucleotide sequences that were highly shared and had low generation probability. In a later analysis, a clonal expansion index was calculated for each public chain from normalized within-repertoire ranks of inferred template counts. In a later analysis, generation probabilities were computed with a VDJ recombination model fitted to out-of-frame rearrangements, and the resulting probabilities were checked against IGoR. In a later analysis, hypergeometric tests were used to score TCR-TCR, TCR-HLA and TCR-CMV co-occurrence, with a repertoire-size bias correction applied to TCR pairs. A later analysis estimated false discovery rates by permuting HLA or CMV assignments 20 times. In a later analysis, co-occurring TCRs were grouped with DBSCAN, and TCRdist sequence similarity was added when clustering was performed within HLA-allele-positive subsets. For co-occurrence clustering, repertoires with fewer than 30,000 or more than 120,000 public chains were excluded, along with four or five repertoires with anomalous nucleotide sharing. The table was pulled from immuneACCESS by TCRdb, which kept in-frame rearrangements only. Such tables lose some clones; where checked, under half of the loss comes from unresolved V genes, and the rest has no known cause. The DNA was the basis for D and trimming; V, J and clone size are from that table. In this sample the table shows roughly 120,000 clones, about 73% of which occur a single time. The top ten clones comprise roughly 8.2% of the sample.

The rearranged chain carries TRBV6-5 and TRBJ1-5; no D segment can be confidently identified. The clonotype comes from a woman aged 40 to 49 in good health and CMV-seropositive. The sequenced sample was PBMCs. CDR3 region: CASGRDDGGNQPQHF. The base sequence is TGTGCCAGCGGGAGGGATGACGGAGGCAATCAGCCCCAGCATTTT.